The source of this TCR beta chain is a study of cytomegalovirus exposure and HLA in healthy donors. Whole-study context: The Caucasian-associated ancestry cluster contained about 80% of the approximately 410 genotyped donors. Broader study findings: Certain sequence variants were highly shared and formed a cluster, and this cluster was likely a sequencing artifact. Upon later analysis, TCR association rates were observed to vary by HLA locus, being highest for DRB1 and lowest for HLA-C. Later genetic work tied a missense DCLRE1C variant to beta-chain V and J trimming.

Concerning this clone: Its target is not known.

The CDR3 is 18 amino acids. V was shortened by 3 bases and J by 1 base, with 21 bases between the two germline ends. Germline lookup yields CDR1 LNHDA and CDR2 SQIVND (reference sequence). The PCR ran on 60 Vbeta and 13 Jbeta primers. Repertoires were generated with immunoSEQ multiplex PCR, while TCRdb's copy carries only in-frame clones and drops some. The sample includes roughly 55,000 clones, 77% of them seen just once. The sample comprised PBMCs. The chain couples TRBV19 to TRBJ1-1, with D tentatively TRBD1 (5 bases). The TCR originated in a female donor in good health and CMV-seronegative. In DNA form, the CDR3 reads TGTGCCAGTAGTATGCAACAGATAGGGGCCCACACGAACACTGAAGCTTTCTTT. It codes for CASSMQQIGAHTNTEAFF. The variable domain in full, with the rest retrieved from reference TRBV19 and TRBJ1-1, is DGGITQSPKYLFRKEGQNVTLSCEQNLNHDAMYWYRQDPGQGLRLIYYSQIVNDFQKGDIAEGYSVSREKKESFPLTVTSAQKNPTAFYLCASSMQQIGAHTNTEAFFGQGTRLTVV.